The 3 T cell receptor beta chains reported below all come from one sample, sequenced in a study of blood T cell repertoires in COVID-19. Repertoires were generated with immunoSEQ multiplex PCR, while TCRdb's copy carries only in-frame clones and drops some. The repertoire holds about 220,000 clones, around 86% seen once, with over 3% in the top ten. Specimen: peripheral blood. Source of these receptors: a woman aged 25 to 45 who had recovered from COVID-19.

The chain couples TRBV6-5 to TRBJ2-2; 8 bases agree with TRBD1. CDR3 size: 14 residues. J gave up 6 bases and V 6 bases, and 6 bases lay outside the gene matches. The germline CDR1 and CDR2 sequences are MNHEY and SVGAGI. The CDR3 DNA follows: TGTGCCAGCAGGCCACAGGGGGAGGCCGGGGAGCTGTTTTTT. Amino acid sequence: CASRPQGEAGELFF.

The rearrangement uses TRBV9 and TRBJ2-7; maybe TRBD1 (6 bases). In germline, CDR1 is SGDLS, CDR2 YYNGEE. V lost 4 bases and J lost 6, with 11 bases in between. CDR3 length equals 12 residues. The chain's CDR3 is CASSPGTFEQYF. CDR3 in DNA: TGTGCCAGCAGCCCCGGGACATTCGAGCAGTACTTC.

This rearrangement joins TRBV7-3 to TRBJ2-2, with TRBD1 matching 7 bases. The CDR3 spans 15 residues. Germline V gene data show CDR1 as SGHTA and CDR2 as FQGTGA. Trimming removed 0 bases from V and 5 bases from J; junction bases left unmatched: 3. This CDR3 reads CASSLTGGATGELFF. CDR3 nucleotide sequence: TGTGCCAGCAGCTTAACAGGGGGCGCGACCGGGGAGCTGTTTTTT.